This passage covers 3 T cell receptor beta chains from one sample sequenced in a study of Graves' ophthalmopathy and Graves' hyperthyroidism. Investigators amplified TCR beta CDR3 regions from RNA transcripts. Second-round multiplex PCR followed a first-round RT-PCR using HTBI primers. TCRdb used MiXCR to reprocess the multiplex PCR reads, holding one entry per CDR3 protein. Of over 650,000 distinct CDR3 sequences listed, under 50% are singletons. Specimen: peripheral blood. The receptors shown here come from an adult man with Graves' ophthalmopathy.

V gene TRBV12-3 or TRBV12-4 combines with J gene TRBJ2-2; 16 bases are a match to TRBD2. The V segment lost 6 bases and the J segment 4 bases; nucleotides outside the gene matches: 8. The CDR3 extends over 18 amino acids. The CDR3 coding sequence is TGTGCCAGCAGAACCGGGACTAGCGGGAGGGCGCGCACCGGGGAGCTGTTTTTT. Its protein product is CASRTGTSGRARTGELFF.

The chain couples TRBV4-1 to TRBJ2-2, with no clear D. The CDR3 covers 15 residues. CDR1 and CDR2 (germline): MGHRA, YSYEKL. Deletions cut 4 bases from V and 1 base from J, with 10 bases between. The CDR3 bases are TGCGCCAGCAGCCCCCCGCCCTTGAACACCGGGGAGCTGTTTTTT. This gives the protein CASSPPPLNTGELFF.

The V and J genes are TRBV12-3 or TRBV12-4 and TRBJ2-7; D possibly uses TRBD1 or TRBD2 (5 bases each). V was clipped by 2 bases and J by 0 bases, with 11 bases between them. The CDR3 length is 15 residues. DNA for the CDR3: TGTGCCAGCAGTTTATATGAGGGGTTCTCCTACGAGCAGTACTTC. Translated: CASSLYEGFSYEQYF.